The clone carrying this TCR beta chain has just a few counts. Its antigen is currently unknown. This sample is part of a study of blood T cells in healthy people across ages. Study-level points and caveats: There were more naive CD4+ cells and higher diversity in long-lived donors than in aged donors. Donor CMV status, an unknown factor, possibly confounded changes in expanded clonotypes.

A sample-barcoded 5' primer and a J-beta primer mix were used in a second PCR of roughly 7 to 12 cycles. Each sample provided no less than 2.5 million CDR3-containing paired-end reads. TCRdb re-analysed the 5' RACE reads in MiXCR, keeping a single row per CDR3 protein. The repertoire holds 1.5 million to 2 million distinct CDR3 sequences, with approximately 30% as singletons. Sequencing was performed on blood. The TCR comes from a woman in her 30s in good health.

In DNA, the CDR3 is TGCAGCGTTGGGCCCCGGCTAGCGGAGAACACCGGGGAGCTGTTTTTT. Translating it yields CSVGPRLAENTGELFF. The chain combines TRBV29-1 with TRBJ2-2; TRBD2 agrees at 7 bases. CDR1 is SQVTM, CDR2 ANQGSEA, per germline. V lost 4 bases, J lost 1 base, and 9 bases stayed unmatched. This CDR3 spans 16 amino acids.